This T cell receptor beta chain emerged from a study of blood T cell repertoires in COVID-19. The assay was immunoSEQ multiplex PCR, and TCRdb's table has in-frame clones only and misses some. The profile shows approximately 240,000 clones, 75% to 95% of them singletons. This CDR3 has 12 amino acids. The V and J ends lost 11 bases and 2 bases, in that order; junction bases with no gene match: 5. Per the germline V gene, CDR1 is SNHLY and CDR2 is FYNNEI. Assignment of participants to cohorts was predicated upon participant-reported clinical history. Two negative PCRs, clearance, or symptom resolution characterized the recovered Cohort 3 donors.

Sequencing used PBMCs or T cells enriched from blood (not recorded which). The receptor comes from a woman aged 18-35 years who had recovered from COVID-19. The rearrangement links TRBV2 to TRBJ1-1, with 7 positions matching TRBD1. The CDR3 region is CALRTGNTEAFF. The DNA for the CDR3 is TGTGCCCTTCGGACAGGAAACACTGAAGCTTTCTTT.